The 9 T cell receptor beta chains in this list originate from one sample, sequenced in a study of vaccination effects on CD4 cells after COVID-19. Profiling relied on immunoSEQ multiplex PCR, and the TCRdb table lists in-frame clones only, not all of them. The data hold tens of thousands of clones, with around 70% observed a single time. For these TCRs, the target antigens are not known. Researchers isolated CD4+ T cells once 9 to 11 days of culture had elapsed. Participants got two doses of BNT162b2 or mRNA-1273 vaccine. Here the sequenced sample was CD4+ T cells from PBMCs cultured without peptide, taken after COVID-19 vaccination. Receptors originate from a human donor who received a COVID-19 vaccine.

A note on this clone: A read error may account for a junction end that differs from germline. This sequence joins TRBV20-1 and TRBJ1-2; D perhaps matches TRBD1 (6 bases). The CDR3 runs 10 residues. Germline V gives CDR1 DFQATT, CDR2 SNEGSKA (reference sequence). This CDR3 is CSVFRGKAAF. CDR3 nucleotides: TGCAGTGTTTTCAGGGGCAAGGCAGCCTTC.

The gene calls are TRBV3-1 (or the pseudogene TRBV3-2) and TRBJ1-2; D is uncertain. V was shortened by 1 base and J by 4 bases, with 10 bases between the two germline ends. The CDR3 totals 14 residues. CDR1 is LGHDT and CDR2 is YNNKEL in the germline V gene (reference sequence). The CDR3 nucleotides read TGTGCCAGCAGCCAAGGGTGGGGTTCCTATGGCTACACCTTC. Encoded protein: CASSQGWGSYGYTF.

The chain couples TRBV14 to TRBJ1-5; the D is unclear. V lost 1 base and J lost 7, with 8 bases in between. The CDR3 extends over 13 amino acids. CDR1 SGHDN and CDR2 FVKESK come from the germline V gene. For the CDR3, the DNA is TGTGCCAGCAGCCAAGGTACGGAACAGCCCCAGCATTTT. Amino acid sequence: CASSQGTEQPQHF.

The chain recombines TRBV11-2 with TRBJ2-5, with D perhaps given as TRBD1 or TRBD2 (6 bases each). Trimming took 5 bases from V and 2 from J, leaving 24 bases between them. The CDR3 covers 18 residues. Germline lookup yields CDR1 SGHAT and CDR2 FQNNGV. For the CDR3, the DNA is TGTGCCAGCAGCCAGTTGGGGAGAGGCAGGGGACTGCAAGAGACCCAGTACTTC. It specifies CASSQLGRGRGLQETQYF.

V usage is TRBV18 and J usage is TRBJ1-2; tentatively, D is TRBD1 (5 bases). This CDR3 is built from 15 residues. The V end was cut by 3 bases, the J end by 0 bases, with 11 bases between. Per the germline V gene, CDR1 is KGHSH and CDR2 is LQKENI. The CDR3 bases are TGTGCCAGCTCACCGGGGGATACGTCTAACTATGGCTACACCTTC. This gives the protein CASSPGDTSNYGYTF. Full variable domain (missing parts from reference TRBV18 and TRBJ1-2): NAGVMQNPRHLVRRRGQEARLRCSPMKGHSHVYWYRQLPEEGLKFMVYLQKENIIDESGMPKERFSAEFPKEGPSILRIQQVVRGDSAAYFCASSPGDTSNYGYTFGSGTRLTVV.

The V gene is TRBV10-1, the J gene TRBJ1-6, with D perhaps matching TRBD1 (5 bases). The CDR3 loop spans 13 amino acids. CDR1 WNHNN and CDR2 SYGVQD come from the germline V gene (reference sequence). Trimming removed 6 bases at V and 10 bases at J, with 13 bases between. CDR3 in DNA: TGCGCCAGCAGGGCCGACAGTGGATCACCCCTCCACTTT. Protein: CASRADSGSPLHF.

The chain has TRBV28 and TRBJ1-2; 9 bases match TRBD1. Germline CDR1 and CDR2: MDHEN and SYDVKM. V gave up 8 bases and J gave up 9 bases; unmatched junction bases: 13. The CDR3 extends over 14 amino acids. The CDR3 is CASGTPGQGESYTF. The CDR3 nucleotides read TGTGCCAGCGGGACACCGGGACAGGGAGAGAGCTACACCTTC.

This rearrangement joins TRBV10-3 to TRBJ2-7; D might be TRBD1 or TRBD2, each matching 5 bases. There are 13 residues in the CDR3. The V end lost 0 bases, the J end lost 9 bases, and 12 bases lay between the germline ends. The germline gives CDR1 ENHRY, CDR2 SYGVKD. The CDR3 nucleotides are TGTGCCATCAGTGAGTCGGAAGTTGGGGGGCAGTACGTC. Protein product: CAISESEVGGQYV.

The chain combines TRBV7-2 with TRBJ1-6; D call uncertain. Germline lookup yields CDR1 SGHTA and CDR2 FQGNSA. CDR3 size: 12 residues. Trimming stripped 3 bases from V and 10 bases from J, with 7 bases between. The chain's CDR3 is CASSFQRSPLHF. The CDR3 coding sequence is TGTGCCAGCAGCTTCCAGCGCTCACCCCTCCACTTT.